The clone carrying this T cell receptor beta chain was detected a few times. What it binds is not known. The data belong to a study of T cell repertoires in cytomegalovirus infection. V lost 1 base and J lost 2, with 5 bases in between. CDR3 length equals 14 residues. TCRdb re-derived calls from the reads in MiXCR, one entry per CDR3 protein. The sample has hundreds of thousands of distinct CDR3 sequences; 30% to 40% are singletons. The source of this sequence is a human donor in good health (CMV status not recorded). Some clones in this sample may be carry-over from other donors' samples. Sequencing was performed on cultured PBMCs, taken from culture after CMV antigen stimulation. This chain connects TRBV12-3 or TRBV12-4 to TRBJ1-4; D is unclear. Here the CDR3 DNA reads TGTGCCAGCAGTTTAGTAAGGACTAATGAAAAACTGTTTTTT. Translation: CASSLVRTNEKLFF.